The rows below give T cell receptor beta chains drawn from one sample of a study of blood T cell repertoires in COVID-19. Clones were sequenced by immunoSEQ multiplex PCR, and TCRdb holds only the in-frame ones, with some missing. Among 90,000 to 130,000 clones listed, approximately 70% were seen once. The sequenced material came from peripheral blood. The receptors shown here come from a woman in her thirties or forties with acute or convalescent COVID-19. Each CDR3 is given with its conserved first and last residue. Fields, in order: V gene, J gene, D gene, clone size, CDR3 protein, CDR3 DNA. D genes are given only for firm matches. Expanded clones get a size class; other rows say once, few or many, or leave the size out.

V gene: TRBV19; J gene: TRBJ2-7; D gene: NA; clone size: NA; CDR3 protein: CASSNFQGPYYEQYF; CDR3 DNA: TGTGCCAGTAGTAATTTTCAGGGTCCCTACTACGAGCAGTACTTC
V gene: TRBV28; J gene: TRBJ1-4; D gene: NA; clone size: NA; CDR3 protein: CASSPTTSRGEKLFF; CDR3 DNA: TGTGCCAGCAGTCCGACGACATCCCGGGGTGAAAAACTGTTTTTT
V gene: TRBV9; J gene: TRBJ2-7; D gene: NA; clone size: NA; CDR3 protein: CASSVATGSYEQYF; CDR3 DNA: TGTGCCAGCAGCGTAGCAACGGGATCCTACGAGCAGTACTTC
V gene: TRBV3-1/TRBV3-2; J gene: TRBJ1-3; D gene: NA; clone size: NA; CDR3 protein: CASSPAGTLSGNTIYF; CDR3 DNA: TGTGCCAGCAGCCCAGCCGGGACACTCTCTGGAAACACCATATATTTT
V gene: TRBV4-3; J gene: TRBJ2-3; D gene: TRBD2; clone size: NA; CDR3 protein: CASSQDWGGGRTDTQYF; CDR3 DNA: TGCGCCAGCAGCCAAGATTGGGGCGGGGGACGCACAGATACGCAGTATTTT
V gene: TRBV5-1; J gene: TRBJ2-3; D gene: TRBD2; clone size: NA; CDR3 protein: CASSLGLAGSTDTQYF; CDR3 DNA: TGCGCCAGCAGCTTAGGACTAGCGGGTAGCACAGATACGCAGTATTTT
V gene: TRBV19; J gene: TRBJ1-2; D gene: TRBD1; clone size: few; CDR3 protein: CASSGQGPYGYTF; CDR3 DNA: TGTGCCAGTAGTGGACAGGGTCCCTATGGCTACACCTTC
V gene: TRBV19; J gene: TRBJ2-6; D gene: NA; clone size: few; CDR3 protein: CASRIGTGANVLTF; CDR3 DNA: TGTGCCAGTAGAATCGGTACTGGGGCCAACGTCCTGACTTTC
V gene: TRBV9; J gene: TRBJ2-1; D gene: NA; clone size: NA; CDR3 protein: CASSEQGYNEQFF; CDR3 DNA: TGTGCCAGCAGCGAACAGGGTTACAATGAGCAGTTCTTC
V gene: TRBV18; J gene: TRBJ2-3; D gene: NA; clone size: NA; CDR3 protein: CASSLSGISTDTQYF; CDR3 DNA: TGTGCCAGCTCACTCTCCGGGATTAGCACAGATACGCAGTATTTT
V gene: TRBV7-3; J gene: TRBJ2-5; D gene: TRBD1; clone size: NA; CDR3 protein: CASSLDRDGTQYF; CDR3 DNA: TGTGCCAGCAGCTTAGACAGGGACGGGACCCAGTACTTC
V gene: TRBV30; J gene: TRBJ2-7; D gene: TRBD1; clone size: once; CDR3 protein: CAWSTVDRAAYEQYF; CDR3 DNA: TGTGCCTGGAGTACTGTCGACAGGGCAGCCTACGAGCAGTACTTC
V gene: TRBV28; J gene: TRBJ1-1; D gene: NA; clone size: NA; CDR3 protein: CASSSRQKWWISNTEAFF; CDR3 DNA: TGTGCCAGCAGTTCCCGACAAAAGTGGTGGATCAGTAACACTGAAGCTTTCTTT
V gene: TRBV5-6; J gene: TRBJ2-7; D gene: NA; clone size: NA; CDR3 protein: CASSPGHSSEQYF; CDR3 DNA: TGTGCCAGCAGCCCCGGACACTCCTCCGAGCAGTACTTC
V gene: TRBV6-1; J gene: TRBJ1-2; D gene: NA; clone size: once; CDR3 protein: CASSDRTQLRGYTF; CDR3 DNA: TGTGCCAGCAGTGACCGGACACAGCTCCGTGGCTACACCTTC
V gene: TRBV6-5; J gene: TRBJ2-1; D gene: TRBD2; clone size: NA; CDR3 protein: CALAARVSGGDPFF; CDR3 DNA: TGTGCCCTTGCTGCGAGGGTTAGCGGGGGCGATCCGTTCTTC
V gene: TRBV15; J gene: TRBJ2-3; D gene: TRBD2; clone size: NA; CDR3 protein: CATSREYLAGGYTQYF; CDR3 DNA: TGTGCCACCAGCAGGGAATATTTAGCGGGGGGATATACGCAGTATTTT
V gene: TRBV6-5; J gene: TRBJ1-5; D gene: NA; clone size: once; CDR3 protein: CASRGGNQPQHF; CDR3 DNA: TGTGCCAGCAGAGGGGGCAATCAGCCCCAGCATTTT
V gene: TRBV2; J gene: TRBJ2-5; D gene: TRBD2; clone size: once; CDR3 protein: CASRTPRDYQETQYF; CDR3 DNA: TGTGCCAGCAGGACACCCCGGGACTATCAAGAGACCCAGTACTTC
V gene: TRBV7-9; J gene: TRBJ2-7; D gene: NA; clone size: few; CDR3 protein: CASSPSGTQYEQYF; CDR3 DNA: TGTGCCAGCAGCCCGTCCGGGACACAATACGAGCAGTACTTC
V gene: TRBV12-5; J gene: TRBJ2-5; D gene: TRBD1; clone size: NA; CDR3 protein: CASGYDRGQETQYF; CDR3 DNA: TGTGCTAGTGGTTACGACAGGGGCCAAGAGACCCAGTACTTC
V gene: TRBV19; J gene: TRBJ1-1; D gene: NA; clone size: NA; CDR3 protein: CASHVQGNTEAFF; CDR3 DNA: TGTGCCAGTCACGTACAGGGGAACACTGAAGCTTTCTTT
V gene: TRBV3-1/TRBV3-2; J gene: TRBJ2-1; D gene: TRBD2; clone size: NA; CDR3 protein: CASSLRGVIYNEQFF; CDR3 DNA: TGTGCCAGCAGCCTTCGGGGGGTTATCTACAATGAGCAGTTCTTC
V gene: TRBV6-5; J gene: TRBJ1-5; D gene: NA; clone size: once; CDR3 protein: CASRRDGVQPQHF; CDR3 DNA: TGTGCCAGCAGACGAGACGGGGTTCAGCCCCAGCATTTT
V gene: TRBV4-3; J gene: TRBJ2-7; D gene: NA; clone size: NA; CDR3 protein: CASSQASYSYEQYF; CDR3 DNA: TGCGCCAGCAGCCAAGCCAGTTATTCCTACGAGCAGTACTTC
V gene: TRBV7-9; J gene: TRBJ2-5; D gene: NA; clone size: NA; CDR3 protein: CASTRGGFQETQYF; CDR3 DNA: TGTGCCAGCACCCGAGGAGGTTTCCAAGAGACCCAGTACTTC
V gene: TRBV11-2; J gene: TRBJ2-7; D gene: NA; clone size: NA; CDR3 protein: CASSFKGDTYEQYF; CDR3 DNA: TGTGCCAGCAGCTTCAAAGGGGACACCTACGAGCAGTACTTC
V gene: TRBV9; J gene: TRBJ1-1; D gene: NA; clone size: NA; CDR3 protein: CASSVAQDTEAFF; CDR3 DNA: TGTGCCAGCAGCGTAGCCCAGGACACTGAAGCTTTCTTT
V gene: TRBV28; J gene: TRBJ2-7; D gene: NA; clone size: NA; CDR3 protein: CASSLFRDTYEQYF; CDR3 DNA: TGTGCCAGCAGTTTATTCCGGGATACCTACGAGCAGTACTTC
V gene: TRBV2; J gene: TRBJ1-1; D gene: TRBD1; clone size: NA; CDR3 protein: CASRSGGGTEAFF; CDR3 DNA: TGTGCCAGCAGGTCAGGGGGAGGCACTGAAGCTTTCTTT
V gene: TRBV2; J gene: TRBJ1-6; D gene: NA; clone size: NA; CDR3 protein: CASSEIGAQSPLHF; CDR3 DNA: TGTGCCAGCAGTGAAATAGGGGCCCAATCGCCCCTCCACTTT
V gene: TRBV27; J gene: TRBJ2-7; D gene: TRBD1; clone size: NA; CDR3 protein: CASSPWTGGAEEQYF; CDR3 DNA: TGTGCCAGCAGTCCCTGGACAGGGGGCGCGGAAGAGCAGTACTTC
V gene: TRBV9; J gene: TRBJ2-3; D gene: NA; clone size: NA; CDR3 protein: CASSLNQGLTDTQYF; CDR3 DNA: TGTGCCAGCAGCCTAAATCAGGGTTTAACAGATACGCAGTATTTT
V gene: TRBV5-1; J gene: TRBJ1-4; D gene: TRBD1; clone size: NA; CDR3 protein: CASSPGQGATNEKLFF; CDR3 DNA: TGCGCCAGCAGCCCCGGACAGGGAGCGACTAATGAAAAACTGTTTTTT
V gene: TRBV9; J gene: TRBJ1-2; D gene: NA; clone size: NA; CDR3 protein: CASSVGTGGYTF; CDR3 DNA: TGTGCCAGCAGCGTAGGTACTGGTGGCTACACCTTC
V gene: TRBV5-1; J gene: TRBJ2-2; D gene: NA; clone size: NA; CDR3 protein: CASSKGRADTGELFF; CDR3 DNA: TGCGCCAGCAGCAAGGGCAGGGCGGACACCGGGGAGCTGTTTTTT
V gene: TRBV2; J gene: TRBJ1-4; D gene: NA; clone size: NA; CDR3 protein: CASTLSHLRDEKLFF; CDR3 DNA: TGTGCCAGCACACTGAGTCACCTTCGAGATGAAAAACTGTTTTTT
V gene: TRBV11-2; J gene: TRBJ1-1; D gene: TRBD1; clone size: NA; CDR3 protein: CASSRGTGGWTEAFF; CDR3 DNA: TGTGCCAGCAGCCGAGGGACAGGGGGCTGGACTGAAGCTTTCTTT